One sample yielded the 2 T cell receptor beta chains listed below, sequenced in a study of a mutant IDH1 vaccine in newly diagnosed glioma. Using immunoSEQ multiplex PCR, the repertoire was profiled, and TCRdb retains in-frame clones only, with some absent. Altogether some 28,000 clones are present, approximately 82% being singletons, with the ten largest covering about a sixth. No cognate antigen is known for these TCRs. As to time point: week 23, last vaccination. Topical imiquimod accompanied each vaccine dose, which consisted of 300 ug of mutant IDH1 20-mer peptide. The sample consisted of PBMCs, taken from a glioma patient whose treatment included an IDH1 peptide vaccine. These receptors came from a woman aged 25 to 39 with glioma.

To note about this clone: A junction end diverges from the germline sequence, so it may reflect a read error. The chain carries TRBV7-7 and TRBJ1-4; no clear D. CDR1 SSHAT and CDR2 FNYEAQ come from the germline V gene (reference sequence). The CDR3 length is 13 residues. CDR3 nucleotides: TGTGCTAGCAGCACCTCCCCTGGAGAAAAACTGTTTTTT. Translated, it gives CASSTSPGEKLFF.

J is TRBJ1-4 and V is TRBV2; 7 positions agree with TRBD1. CDR3 length: 13 residues. Looked up from germline, CDR1 is SNHLY and CDR2 is FYNNEI. The trim removed 10 bases at V and 8 bases at J, leaving 10 bases unmatched. CDR3 coding DNA: TGTGCCACCCTCAGGGAGGGGGCGGAAAAACTGTTTTTT. Translated, it gives CATLREGAEKLFF.